This TCR beta chain was recorded in a study of blood T cell repertoires in COVID-19. On the study more broadly: PBMCs, B-cell-depleted T cells, or T cells provided the cDNA or gDNA that made up the material.

Deletions cut 1 base from V and 8 bases from J, with 14 bases between. Germline loops: CDR1 GTSNPN, CDR2 SVGIG (reference sequence). There are 13 residues in the CDR3. Study processing details: Reference gene primer amplification in the assay estimated nucleated cell counts. Some clones are missing from TCRdb's copy, which holds only in-frame ones; the method was immunoSEQ multiplex PCR. Clonal size and the V and J genes are those of that table, whereas D and trimming came from the DNA. The sample yields more than 250,000 clones, around 78% seen once. Source material: peripheral blood. The chain is built from TRBV30 and TRBJ1-1, with D perhaps matching TRBD1 (5 bases). The sequence came from a man aged 60-69 years who had recovered from COVID-19. In nucleotides, the CDR3 is TGTGCCTGGAGTGGGACACCTCCCTCGGAAGCTTTCTTT. Translation gives CAWSGTPPSEAFF. Full variable domain (remainder filled in from reference TRBV30 and TRBJ1-1): SQTIHQWPATLVQPVGSPLSLECTVEGTSNPNLYWYRQAAGRGLQLLFYSVGIGQISSEVPQNLSASRPQDRQFILSSKKLLLSDSGFYLCAWSGTPPSEAFFGQGTRLTVV.